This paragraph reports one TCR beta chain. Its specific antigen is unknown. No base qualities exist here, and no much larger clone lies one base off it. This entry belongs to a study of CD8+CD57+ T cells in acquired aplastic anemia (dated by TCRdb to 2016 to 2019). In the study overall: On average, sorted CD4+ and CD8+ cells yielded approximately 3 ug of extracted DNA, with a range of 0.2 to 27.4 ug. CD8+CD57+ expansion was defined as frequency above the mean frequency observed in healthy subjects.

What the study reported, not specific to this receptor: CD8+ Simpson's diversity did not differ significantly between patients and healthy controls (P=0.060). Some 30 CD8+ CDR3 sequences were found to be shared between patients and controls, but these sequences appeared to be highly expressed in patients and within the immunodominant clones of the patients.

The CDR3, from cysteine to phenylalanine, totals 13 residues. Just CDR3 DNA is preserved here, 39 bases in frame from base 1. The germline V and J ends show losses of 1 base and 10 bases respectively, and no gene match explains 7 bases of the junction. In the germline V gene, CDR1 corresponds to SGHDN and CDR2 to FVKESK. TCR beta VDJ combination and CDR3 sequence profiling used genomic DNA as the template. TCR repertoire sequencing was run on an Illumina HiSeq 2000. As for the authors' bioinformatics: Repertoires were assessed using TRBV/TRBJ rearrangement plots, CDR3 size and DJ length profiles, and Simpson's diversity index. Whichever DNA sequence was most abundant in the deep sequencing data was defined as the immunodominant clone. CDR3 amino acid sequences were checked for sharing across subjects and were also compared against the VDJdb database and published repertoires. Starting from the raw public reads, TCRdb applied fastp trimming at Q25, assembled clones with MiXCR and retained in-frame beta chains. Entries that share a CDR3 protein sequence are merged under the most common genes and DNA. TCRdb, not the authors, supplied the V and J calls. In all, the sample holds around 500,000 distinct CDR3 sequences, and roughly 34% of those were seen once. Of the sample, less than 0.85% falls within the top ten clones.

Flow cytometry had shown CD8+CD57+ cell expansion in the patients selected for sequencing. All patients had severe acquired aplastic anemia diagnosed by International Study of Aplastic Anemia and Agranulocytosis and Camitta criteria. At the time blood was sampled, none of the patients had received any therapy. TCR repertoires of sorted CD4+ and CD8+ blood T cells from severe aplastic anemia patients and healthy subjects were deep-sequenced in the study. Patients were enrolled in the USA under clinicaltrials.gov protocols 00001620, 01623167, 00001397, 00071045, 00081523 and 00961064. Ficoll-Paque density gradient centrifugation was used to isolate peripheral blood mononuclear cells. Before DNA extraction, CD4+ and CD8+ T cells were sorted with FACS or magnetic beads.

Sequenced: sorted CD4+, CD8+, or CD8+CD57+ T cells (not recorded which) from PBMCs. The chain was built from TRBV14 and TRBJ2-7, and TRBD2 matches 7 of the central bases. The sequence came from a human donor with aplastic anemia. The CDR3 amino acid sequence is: CASSQGLGRDQYF. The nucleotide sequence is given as TGTGCCAGCAGCCAAGGGCTGGGGAGGGACCAGTACTTC.